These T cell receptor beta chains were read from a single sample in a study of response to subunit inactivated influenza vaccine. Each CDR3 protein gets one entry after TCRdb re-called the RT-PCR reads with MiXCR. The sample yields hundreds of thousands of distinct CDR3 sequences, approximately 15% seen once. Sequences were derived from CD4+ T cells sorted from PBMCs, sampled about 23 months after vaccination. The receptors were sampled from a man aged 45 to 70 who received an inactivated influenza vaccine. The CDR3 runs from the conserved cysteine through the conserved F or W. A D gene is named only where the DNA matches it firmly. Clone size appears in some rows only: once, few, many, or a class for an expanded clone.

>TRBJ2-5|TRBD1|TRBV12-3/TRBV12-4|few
TGTGCCAGCAGTTTAAGGGACAGGGGACGAGAGACCCAGTACTTC
CASSLRDRGRETQYF
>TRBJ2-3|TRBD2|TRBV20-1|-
TGCAGTGCTTCCCGGTCAAGCGGGGTAAGCACAGATACGCAGTATTTT
CSASRSSGVSTDTQYF
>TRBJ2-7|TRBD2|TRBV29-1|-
TGCAGCGTTGAAGATAATTGGATTAGCGGGGGAGAGCTCTACGAGCAGTACTTC
CSVEDNWISGGELYEQYF
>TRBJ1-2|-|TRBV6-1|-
TGTGCCAGCAGCCCCAATGGGGTGGTGATCTATGGCTACACCTTC
CASSPNGVVIYGYTF
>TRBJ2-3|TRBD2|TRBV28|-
TGTGCCAGCAGCCGACCATTAGCGGGGAGCACAGATACGCAGTATTTT
CASSRPLAGSTDTQYF
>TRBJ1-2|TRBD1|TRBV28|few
TGTGCCAGCAGTTTTTCAGGGGGCGGGTATGGCTACACCTTC
CASSFSGGGYGYTF
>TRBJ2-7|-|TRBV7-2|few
TGTGCCAGCAGCACCCAGACAGGCTACTACGAGCAGTACTTC
CASSTQTGYYEQYF
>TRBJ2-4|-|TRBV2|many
TGTGCCAGCAGTGAAATGGGGGCACCTAAAAACATTCAGTACTTC
CASSEMGAPKNIQYF
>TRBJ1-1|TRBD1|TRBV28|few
TGTGCCAGCAGTCAACCGGGACAGAGCTTTGAAGCTTTCTTT
CASSQPGQSFEAFF
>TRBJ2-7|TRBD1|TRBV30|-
TGTGCCTGGAGCCAGCCAGGGGGCAGATACGAGCAGTACTTC
CAWSQPGGRYEQYF
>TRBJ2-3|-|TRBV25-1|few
TGTGCCAGCAGGGCCGTTCCCCCCGGAGCCTCGACTGGGGTATTATATTTT
CASRAVPPGASTGVLYF
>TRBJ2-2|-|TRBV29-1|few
TGCAGCGTTGGTGCCCGGCGGGGAAAAACCGGGGAGCTGTTTTTT
CSVGARRGKTGELFF
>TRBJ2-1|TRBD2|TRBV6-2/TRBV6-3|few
TGTGCCAGCAGTTCCCAAGGACTAGCGGGGGGCGTTAGCTCCTACAATGAGCAGTTCTTC
CASSSQGLAGGVSSYNEQFF
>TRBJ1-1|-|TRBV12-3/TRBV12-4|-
TGTGCCAGCAGGATATCAGGGAGTACTGAAGCTTTCTTT
CASRISGSTEAFF
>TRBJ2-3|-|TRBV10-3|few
TGTGCCATCAGGGTTAGCGGAATCACAGATACGCAGTATTTT
CAIRVSGITDTQYF
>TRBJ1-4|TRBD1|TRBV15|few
TGTGCCACCAGCAAACAGGGGGCGCGAGAAAAACTGTTTTTT
CATSKQGAREKLFF
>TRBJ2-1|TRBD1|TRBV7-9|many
TGTGCCAGCAGCTGGCCGGGACAGGGGACAAATGAGCAGTTCTTC
CASSWPGQGTNEQFF